This T cell receptor (beta chain) was documented in a study of T-cell memory formation after mild COVID-19. This clonotype came up many times. As yet, its antigen is unknown. Study observations and caveats: Clones that shrank (day 15 to 85) were balanced CD4/CD8, whereas later expanders leaned CD4+. The SARS-CoV-2 specificity of second-wave clones reaching peak at day 37 remained unverified.

The CDR3 runs to 15 residues. Germline V lookup: CDR1 SGHTA, CDR2 FQGTGA. Trimming cost V 5 bases and J 1 base; bases outside gene matches: 5. TCRdb itself ran the 5' RACE reads through MiXCR, one entry per CDR3 protein. The sample carries around 340,000 distinct CDR3 sequences, around 13% recorded once. Sequencing was performed on PBMCs or a T cell subset sorted from them (not recorded which). The clonotype comes from a man younger than 35 who had mild COVID-19 (a few samples of this study predate the infection). Cell type and time point are not known. The rearrangement joins TRBV7-3 to TRBJ1-1; 9 bases map to TRBD1. The CDR3 is CASSIQGARNTEAFF. The DNA of the CDR3 is TGTGCCAGCAGCATACAGGGGGCGAGGAACACTGAAGCTTTCTTT.